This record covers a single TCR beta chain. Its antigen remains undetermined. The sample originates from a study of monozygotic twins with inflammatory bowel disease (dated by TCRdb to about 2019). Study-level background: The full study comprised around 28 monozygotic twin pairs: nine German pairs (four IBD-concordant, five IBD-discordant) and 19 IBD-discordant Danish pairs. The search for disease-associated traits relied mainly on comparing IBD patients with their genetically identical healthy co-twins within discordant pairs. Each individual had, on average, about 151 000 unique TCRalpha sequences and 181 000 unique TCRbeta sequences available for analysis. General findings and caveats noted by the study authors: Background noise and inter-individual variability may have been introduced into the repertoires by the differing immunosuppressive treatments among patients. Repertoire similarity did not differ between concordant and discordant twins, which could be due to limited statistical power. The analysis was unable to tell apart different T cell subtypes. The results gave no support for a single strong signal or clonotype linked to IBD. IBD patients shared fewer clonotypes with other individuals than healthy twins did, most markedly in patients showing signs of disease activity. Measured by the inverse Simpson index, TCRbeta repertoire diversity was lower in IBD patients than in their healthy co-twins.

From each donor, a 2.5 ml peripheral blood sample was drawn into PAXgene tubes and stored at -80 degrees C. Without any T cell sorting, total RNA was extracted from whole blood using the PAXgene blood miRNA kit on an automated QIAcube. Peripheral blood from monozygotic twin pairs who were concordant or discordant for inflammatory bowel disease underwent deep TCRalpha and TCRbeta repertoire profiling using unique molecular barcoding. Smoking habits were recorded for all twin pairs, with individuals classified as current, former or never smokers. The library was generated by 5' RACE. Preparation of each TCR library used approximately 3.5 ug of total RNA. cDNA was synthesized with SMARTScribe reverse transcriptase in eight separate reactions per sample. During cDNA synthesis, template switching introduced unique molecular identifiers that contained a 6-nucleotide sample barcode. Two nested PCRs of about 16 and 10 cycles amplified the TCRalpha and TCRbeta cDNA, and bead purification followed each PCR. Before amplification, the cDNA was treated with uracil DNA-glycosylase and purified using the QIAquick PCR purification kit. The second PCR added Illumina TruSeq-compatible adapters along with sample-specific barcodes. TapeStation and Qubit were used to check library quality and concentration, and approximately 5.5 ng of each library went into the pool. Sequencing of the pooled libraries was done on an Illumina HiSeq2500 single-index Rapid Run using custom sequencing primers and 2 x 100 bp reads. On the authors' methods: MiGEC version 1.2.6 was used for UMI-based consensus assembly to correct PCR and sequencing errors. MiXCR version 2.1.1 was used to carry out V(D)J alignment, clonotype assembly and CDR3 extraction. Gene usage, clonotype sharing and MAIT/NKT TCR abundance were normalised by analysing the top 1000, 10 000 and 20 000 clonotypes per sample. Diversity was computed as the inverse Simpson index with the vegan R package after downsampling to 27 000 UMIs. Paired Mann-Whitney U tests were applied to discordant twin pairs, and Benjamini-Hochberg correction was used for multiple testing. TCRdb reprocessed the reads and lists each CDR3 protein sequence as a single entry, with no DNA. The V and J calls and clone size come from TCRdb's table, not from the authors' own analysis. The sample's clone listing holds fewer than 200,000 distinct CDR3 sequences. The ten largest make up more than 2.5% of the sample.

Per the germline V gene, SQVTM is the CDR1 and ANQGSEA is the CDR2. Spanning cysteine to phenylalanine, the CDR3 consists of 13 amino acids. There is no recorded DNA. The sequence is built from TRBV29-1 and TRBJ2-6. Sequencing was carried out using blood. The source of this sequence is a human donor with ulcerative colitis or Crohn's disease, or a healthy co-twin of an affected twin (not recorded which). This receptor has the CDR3 CSVTESGANVLTF.